These 14 T cell receptor beta chains share one sample of origin, sequenced in a study of control samples from healthy donors and cancer patients. Data came from immunoSEQ multiplex PCR; TCRdb stores just in-frame clones and leaves some out. The data hold 150,000 to 180,000 clones, with approximately 93% observed a single time. Material: blood. These receptor sequences come from a man between 40 and 49 years old in good health.

The gene calls are TRBV27 and TRBJ2-1; 12 nucleotides agree with TRBD2. With 5 bases clipped from V and 7 bases from J, the junction kept 6 bases outside the gene matches. Looked up from germline, CDR1 is MNHEY and CDR2 is SMNVEV (reference sequence). This CDR3 spans 15 amino acids. The CDR3 protein is CASSARLAGVNEQFF. DNA of the CDR3: TGTGCCAGCAGTGCCCGACTAGCGGGGGTTAATGAGCAGTTCTTC.

The J gene is TRBJ1-1, the V gene TRBV7-2, with a weak D call TRBD1 (5 bases). Per the germline V gene, CDR1 is SGHTA and CDR2 is FQGNSA. The CDR3 is 13 amino acids. V shed 5 bases and J shed 5 bases, with 12 bases lying between them. This CDR3 reads CASSRDGGTEAFF. In DNA, the CDR3 is TGTGCCAGCAGCCGGGACGGCGGTACTGAAGCTTTCTTT.

The chain recombines TRBV2 with TRBJ1-6, with 9 bases that match TRBD1. This CDR3 spans 14 amino acids. Unmatched junction bases numbered 9, after V lost 4 bases and J lost 14 bases. The germline gives CDR1 SNHLY, CDR2 FYNNEI. DNA of the CDR3: TGTGCCAGCAGTGCACAGGGGGCCTATCTCACCCTCCACTTT. It specifies CASSAQGAYLTLHF. Drawing the rest from reference TRBV2 and TRBJ1-6, the complete variable domain is EPEVTQTPSHQVTQMGQEVILRCVPISNHLYFYWYRQILGQKVEFLVSFYNNEISEKSEIFDDQFSVERPDGSNFTLKIRSTKLEDSAMYFCASSAQGAYLTLHFGNGTRLTVT.

The chain uses TRBV28 and TRBJ1-1; 8 nucleotides match TRBD1. The V gene's germline CDR1 is MDHEN and CDR2 SYDVKM. Trimming removed 6 bases from V and 4 bases from J; junction bases left unmatched: 7. CDR3 length: 14 residues. For the CDR3, the DNA is TGTGCCAGCAGGGTGGGACAGGCAGGCACTGAAGCTTTCTTT. Translating it yields CASRVGQAGTEAFF.

This clone was seen just once. The chain carries TRBV5-4 and TRBJ2-3; maybe TRBD1 (6 bases). V lost 1 base and J lost 2, with 14 bases in between. Germline CDR1 and CDR2: SGHNT and YYREEE (reference sequence). This CDR3 has 16 residues. The CDR3: CASSLRVTGNTDTQYF. DNA of the CDR3: TGTGCCAGCAGCTTGCGTGTGACAGGTAACACAGATACGCAGTATTTT.

The chain combines TRBV5-1 with TRBJ2-5, with no clear D. In germline, CDR1 is SGHRS, CDR2 YFSETQ. Trimming removed 0 bases at V and 2 bases at J, with 5 bases between. CDR3 length: 13 amino acids. The CDR3 loop reads CASSLATQETQYF. The DNA for the CDR3 is TGCGCCAGCAGCTTGGCGACGCAAGAGACCCAGTACTTC.

The CDR3 sequence: CASNLAGGPDTQYF. The CDR3 DNA reads TGTGCCAGCAACCTAGCGGGGGGCCCAGATACGCAGTATTTT. The chain combines TRBV2 with TRBJ2-3; 11 bases match TRBD2. Trimming took 7 bases from V and 4 from J; bases not matched to a gene: 4. The CDR3 extends over 14 amino acids. Germline V gives CDR1 SNHLY, CDR2 FYNNEI.

This clone is deemed medium-sized (0.01 to 0.1%). The chain couples TRBV11-2 to TRBJ2-2; the match to TRBD2 covers 9 bases. The J segment lost 10 bases and the V segment lost 2 bases, leaving 5 bases of the junction unmatched. Germline lookup yields CDR1 SGHAT and CDR2 FQNNGV. This CDR3 contains 14 residues. Here the CDR3 DNA reads TGTGCCAGCAGCTTACCTAGCGGGACCTCGGAGCTGTTTTTT. This codes for CASSLPSGTSELFF.

The chain is built from TRBV7-9 and TRBJ1-6, with 8 nucleotides matching TRBD1. This CDR3 is built from 15 residues. The trim removed 1 base at V and 6 bases at J, leaving 2 bases unmatched. Germline-derived CDR1 and CDR2 are SEHNR and FQNEAQ (reference sequence). The CDR3 is CASSLGGQGNSPLHF. Here the CDR3 DNA reads TGTGCCAGCAGCTTAGGCGGACAGGGTAATTCACCCCTCCACTTT. Full variable domain (missing parts from reference TRBV7-9 and TRBJ1-6): DTGVSQNPRHKITKRGQNVTFRCDPISEHNRLYWYRQTLGQGPEFLTYFQNEAQLEKSRLLSDRFSAERPKGSFSTLEIQRTEQGDSAMYLCASSLGGQGNSPLHFGNGTRLTVT.

The CDR3 region has the DNA TGTGCCAGCAGTAACCACAGGGCTCAGGATTCACCCCTCCACTTT. Its protein product is CASSNHRAQDSPLHF. The J gene is TRBJ1-6, the V gene TRBV6-2 or TRBV6-3, with a possible D match to TRBD1 (6 bases). The CDR3 has 15 amino acids. Germline V gene data show CDR1 as MNHEY and CDR2 as SVGEGT. V lost 5 bases and J 8 bases, leaving 16 bases between the germline ends.

The J gene is TRBJ2-1, the V gene TRBV18, with TRBD1 matching 7 bases. V was pared by 4 bases and J by 0 bases, with 9 bases of the junction left unmatched. The germline V gene encodes CDR1 KGHSH and CDR2 LQKENI. The CDR3 is 17 amino acids. Written as DNA, the CDR3 is TGTGCCAGCTCACTCGACAGGGTACAATCCTCCTACAATGAGCAGTTCTTC. The encoded protein is CASSLDRVQSSYNEQFF.

This sequence joins TRBV7-2 and TRBJ1-4; D is perhaps TRBD1 (5 bases). V gave up 2 bases and J gave up 7 bases, with 17 bases separating them. Germline V gene data show CDR1 as SGHTA and CDR2 as FQGNSA. The CDR3 is made up of 16 amino acids. For the CDR3, the DNA is TGTGCCAGCAGCTTAAACTCGGCAGGGCTGGGTGAAAAACTGTTTTTT. Translating it yields CASSLNSAGLGEKLFF.

The V call is TRBV5-1, the J call TRBJ2-3, with D unclear. This CDR3 region has 15 residues. CDR1 is SGHRS and CDR2 is YFSETQ in the germline V gene. V was clipped by 0 bases and J by 4 bases, with 12 bases between them. CDR3 region: CASSLARTKADTQYF. The CDR3 DNA sequence: TGCGCCAGCAGCTTGGCCAGGACCAAGGCAGATACGCAGTATTTT.

V is TRBV2 and J is TRBJ1-2, with TRBD1 matching 8 bases. The trim removed 4 bases at V and 1 base at J, leaving 11 bases unmatched. CDR3 length equals 17 residues. Germline CDR1 and CDR2: SNHLY and FYNNEI. For the CDR3, the DNA is TGTGCCAGCAGTGCCCCGGACAGGGCCGATTATAACTATGGCTACACCTTC. Protein: CASSAPDRADYNYGYTF.